This TCR beta chain was profiled in a study of naive and memory T cell subsets (dated by TCRdb to about 2017). Context from the whole study: An open-source, UMI-based TCR alpha and beta sequencing pipeline was applied to sorted naive and memory peripheral blood T cell subsets. IgG serology results and the functional CMV T cell responses were in complete agreement. RNA was DNase-treated and reverse transcribed with TCR constant-region primers, mostly using SuperScript III.

General study outcomes and caveats: A few larger clonotypes were present in naive repertoires, particularly the CD8 repertoires, and these clonotypes were possibly memory cells re-expressing CD45RA. In both CD4 and CD8 cells, the Gini index increased while Shannon and inverse Simpson diversity decreased from naive through CM, EM and EMRA. The repertoire findings for the naive and memory subsets could not be validated, as no ground truth was available. A clonotype was defined as a single alpha or beta chain sequence rather than as a paired alpha/beta receptor. After error correction, only a single occurrence was seen for over 85% of naive TCR sequences, so much steeper abundance distributions were produced than in memory subsets. The abundance of TCRs followed a power law with an exponent that differed between naive and memory subsets yet stayed consistent across the three individuals. RNA-based TCR counts may be influenced by expression changes linked to T cell activation and differentiation.

TCR alpha and beta chain libraries were amplified separately from the second PCR step onward. The CMV status of each donor was determined by measuring IFNgamma production from CD4+ T cells after fresh PBMCs had been stimulated overnight with CMV viral lysate. Using Miltenyi beads, CD4 T cells were first positively selected, and CD8 T cells were then positively selected from the CD4-negative fraction. After staining for CD3, CD4, CD8, CD45RA, CD27 and a live/dead dye, cells were sorted on a BD Aria II into four subsets based on CD45RA and CD27. Blood came from a few healthy volunteers, each fractionated into CD4 and CD8 T cells and then into four differentiation subsets. Roughly 120 ml of peripheral blood was collected from each donor, and PBMC were isolated from the blood using Ficoll-Paque PLUS density-gradient centrifugation. Sorted cells were lysed in RLT buffer, after which RNA was extracted using a Qiagen RNeasy kit and stored at -80 degrees C.

Library preparation was by UMI-ligation and nested PCR. To cover both TRBC1 and TRBC2, the beta constant-region primer consisted of an equimolar mix of two oligonucleotides. The ligated cDNA went through four rounds of PCR with nested alpha and beta constant-region primers together with the SP2 primer. T4 RNA ligase 1 ligated a single-stranded oligonucleotide carrying the SP2 primer and a 12-nucleotide UMI to the cDNA 3' end. The ligation reaction was kept at 16 degrees C for roughly 20-24 hours. PCR2 was typically performed as a SYBR Green qPCR and was stopped at a predetermined threshold so that over-amplification was prevented. All purifications after the first were performed with Agencourt AMPure XP magnetic beads. Library quantification was done by Qubit, followed by a TapeStation check on which the main peak was expected at around 650 bp. The pooled libraries were sequenced on an Illumina MiSeq using v2 2x251 paired-end kits, which usually yielded about 0.95-2 million reads per sample. Libraries were pooled at 4 nM per sample, and about 4.5-7% PhiX was added to improve cluster recognition. For the original study's pipeline: Using tag matching that tolerated one base-pair mismatch, Decombinator assigned V and J genes to FASTQ reads that had been processed by Demultiplexor. Collapsinator used UMIs to correct both sequencing errors and frequency errors arising from PCR heterogeneity. TCRs were translated and CDR3s were extracted from the conserved cysteine to the FGXG phenylalanine by CDR3Translator, with non-productive sequences being flagged. Gini, Shannon entropy and inverse Simpson indices were calculated on repertoires that had been subsampled to equal numbers of UMI-defined TCRs. Within the linear range, a power law was fitted to clonotype abundance distributions using maximum likelihood. On one naive CD8 sample, the pipeline and MIGEC gave similar UMI counts, unique TCR numbers and clonal distributions. In one analysis, naive TCRs that were also found in any memory subset of the same donor were excluded from the naive repertoire. The repertoires were searched for 5,500 to 8,000 CMV-associated CDR3 sequences that had been compiled from VDJdb and a published dataset. Clones were called with MiXCR by TCRdb after fastp trimmed the public reads at Q25, and only in-frame beta chains were retained. Entries that share a CDR3 protein sequence are merged under the most common genes and DNA. These V and J calls derive from TCRdb rather than the authors' analysis. This sample gives 140,000 to 150,000 distinct CDR3 sequences in total; over 20% of them show up just once. Around 0.11% of the sample lies in the top ten.

This clonotype was observed a few times. No cognate antigen has been identified for it. No base qualities exist here, and no much larger clone lies one base off it. V loses 0 bases of germline sequence and J loses 4 bases, and the interval between the two ends is 10 bases. The CDR3 measures 15 amino acids from cysteine to phenylalanine. Here the CDR3 DNA is all that survives: 45 bases in frame from base 1. The CDR1 and CDR2 encoded by the germline V gene are MGHRA and YSYEKL. The chain uses TRBV4-1 and TRBJ1-5, with no D gene named confidently. The sample taken for sequencing was naive CD4+ T cells from blood. This specimen's cell subset or site label, interpreted: naive T cells, CD45RA high CD27+. This TCR came from a human donor in good health. The CDR3 protein sequence reads: CASSQEERENQPQHF. The DNA sequence follows: TGCGCCAGCAGCCAAGAGGAAAGGGAGAATCAGCCCCAGCATTTT.